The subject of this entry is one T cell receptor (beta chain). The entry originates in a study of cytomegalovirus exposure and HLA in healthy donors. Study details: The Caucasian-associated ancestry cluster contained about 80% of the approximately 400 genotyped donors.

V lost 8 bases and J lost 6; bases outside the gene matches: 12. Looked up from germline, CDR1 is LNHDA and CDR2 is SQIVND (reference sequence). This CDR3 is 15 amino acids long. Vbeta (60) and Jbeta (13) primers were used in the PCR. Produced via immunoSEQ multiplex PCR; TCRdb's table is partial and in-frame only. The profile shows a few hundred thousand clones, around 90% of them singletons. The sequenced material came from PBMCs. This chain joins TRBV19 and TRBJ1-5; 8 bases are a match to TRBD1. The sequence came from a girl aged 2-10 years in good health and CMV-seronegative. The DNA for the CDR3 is TGTGCCAGTTCTCTGGGGCAGGGGGCTGGTCAGCCCCAGCATTTT. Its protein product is CASSLGQGAGQPQHF.